The rows below give T cell receptor beta chains drawn from one sample of a study of T-cell reconstitution after alpha-beta-depleted transplantation in children. TCRdb called the PCR reads again in MiXCR, with one record for every CDR3 protein. In the table there are 120,000 to 150,000 distinct CDR3 sequences, around 8.5% of which are singletons. The specimen comprised PBMCs, mostly from graft donor cells, sampled 180 days after TCRalphabeta/CD19-depleted stem cell transplant. These receptors all come from a female patient aged 2-10 years who had a stem cell transplant for congenital amegakaryocytic thrombocytopenia, so the T cells may come from the graft donor. Both conserved end residues are part of each CDR3. The D gene is left open where the match is weak. Where a row states a size, it is once, few, many or the class of an expanded clone; other rows omit it.

d_gene,j_gene,v_gene,abundance,CDR3nt,CDR3aa
TRBD2,TRBJ2-7,TRBV20-1,.,TGCAGTGCTATCCGGACTAGCGGGAGAAAGTACGAGCAGTACTTC,CSAIRTSGRKYEQYF
TRBD2,TRBJ2-3,TRBV12-3/TRBV12-4,.,TGTGCCAGCAGTCTTACTAGCGGGGGTTGGGATACGCAGTATTTT,CASSLTSGGWDTQYF
TRBD1,TRBJ2-1,TRBV18,.,TGTGCCAGCTCACCGAGGCGAGGACAGGGCGTAGGTGAGCAGTTCTTC,CASSPRRGQGVGEQFF
.,TRBJ1-2,TRBV5-1,many,TGCGCCAGCAGCTTGGGGTCAGGGACCGGGGGCTACACCTTC,CASSLGSGTGGYTF
TRBD2,TRBJ2-7,TRBV20-1,.,TGCAGTGCTAGCCTTAGCGGGAGGGGGTACGAGCAGTACTTC,CSASLSGRGYEQYF
.,TRBJ1-5,TRBV28,many,TGTGCCAGCAGTTTAAAGCCCTATTTTAATCAGCCCCAGCATTTT,CASSLKPYFNQPQHF
.,TRBJ2-5,TRBV14,many,TGTGCCAGCAGCCTCCCCCTTGGGGGAGCAGAGACCCAGTACTTC,CASSLPLGGAETQYF
.,TRBJ2-1,TRBV20-1,many,TGCAGTGCCAGAAGGGACTTGACCTACAATGAGCAGTTCTTC,CSARRDLTYNEQFF
TRBD2,TRBJ2-3,TRBV7-2,.,TGTGCCAGCAGCTCCACACTAGCGGGAGTCTCGGATACGCAGTATTTT,CASSSTLAGVSDTQYF
TRBD1,TRBJ1-6,TRBV6-4,.,TGTGCCAGCAGTAACGGACAGGAAAATTCACCCCTCCACTTT,CASSNGQENSPLHF
TRBD2,TRBJ2-7,TRBV5-1,many,TGCGCCAGCAGCTTGATCCTTGCGGGGGGCGCGAGAAACGAGCAGTACTTC,CASSLILAGGARNEQYF
.,TRBJ2-7,TRBV30,many,TGTGCCTGGAGTGGAGGCTACGAGCAGTACTTC,CAWSGGYEQYF
TRBD1,TRBJ1-5,TRBV15,.,TGTGCCACCAGTAATGGCCGGGACAGGGGGTACAGCAGTCAGCCCCAGCATTTT,CATSNGRDRGYSSQPQHF
.,TRBJ2-5,TRBV20-1,many,TGCAGTGCGCAGAGCGCAGGCAAAGAGACCCAGTACTTC,CSAQSAGKETQYF
.,TRBJ2-7,TRBV5-5,few,TGTGCCAGCAGCTTGCCGGTCCCCTACGAGCAGTACTTC,CASSLPVPYEQYF
TRBD2,TRBJ2-7,TRBV2,many,TGTGCCAGCAATCGACTAGCGCTCGAGCAGTACTTC,CASNRLALEQYF
TRBD1,TRBJ2-2,TRBV14,.,TGTGCCAGCAGCCTCTCAGGGGGATTGACCTGGGAGCTGTTTTTT,CASSLSGGLTWELFF
TRBD1,TRBJ1-5,TRBV20-1,many,TGCAGTGCTAGAGAAGTTAGTAGGACAGGGGGACAGCCCCAGCATTTT,CSAREVSRTGGQPQHF
.,TRBJ1-4,TRBV20-1,.,TGCAGTGCTAGAGACAGGGGCCGCCTTAATGAAAAACTGTTTTTT,CSARDRGRLNEKLFF
.,TRBJ2-2,TRBV7-3,few,TGTGCCAGCAGCTCCTTCGGGGGCACCGGGGAGCTGTTTTTT,CASSSFGGTGELFF
TRBD2,TRBJ2-4,TRBV20-1,many,TGCAGTGCTAGAGATTACACGGGAGGCGCCAAAAACATTCAGTACTTC,CSARDYTGGAKNIQYF
TRBD1,TRBJ2-7,TRBV28,many,TGTGCCAGCAGTTTACCGGTCGGGACAGCCTACGAGCAGTACTTC,CASSLPVGTAYEQYF
.,TRBJ2-7,TRBV20-1,many,TGCAGTGCTAGAGAAAGGGCCATCAGCCTCTACGAGCAGTACTTC,CSARERAISLYEQYF
.,TRBJ1-5,TRBV2,many,TGTGCCAGCAGTGCAACCCTTAGCAATCAGCCCCAGCATTTT,CASSATLSNQPQHF
TRBD1,TRBJ2-3,TRBV28,many,TGTGCCAGCAGTCGGACAGGGGGGTTAACAGATACGCAGTATTTT,CASSRTGGLTDTQYF